A selection of T cell receptor beta chains follows, all from one sample in a study of cytomegalovirus exposure and HLA in healthy donors. Profiling relied on immunoSEQ multiplex PCR, and the TCRdb table lists in-frame clones only, not all of them. Of 200,000 to 250,000 clones in the sample, about nine tenths were seen once. Sequenced sample: PBMCs. These receptors all come from a woman aged 18-35 years in good health and CMV-seropositive. Both conserved end residues are part of each CDR3. D genes are given only for firm matches. For some rows the clone size is stated as once, few or many, or as a class when expanded; others skip it.

D gene | clone size | J gene | V gene | CDR3 protein | CDR3 DNA
NA | NA | TRBJ2-7 | TRBV2 | CASSPFRQAYYEQYF | TGTGCCAGCAGCCCCTTCCGACAGGCATACTACGAGCAGTACTTC
NA | NA | TRBJ2-1 | TRBV27 | CASSLPPQELVGNEQFF | TGTGCCAGCAGTTTACCTCCACAGGAGTTAGTGGGGAATGAGCAGTTCTTC
TRBD2 | NA | TRBJ2-1 | TRBV19 | CASSKAFAGGRNNEQFF | TGTGCCAGTAGTAAGGCTTTTGCGGGAGGCCGGAACAATGAGCAGTTCTTC
NA | NA | TRBJ1-5 | TRBV28 | CASRGHYNQPQHF | TGTGCCAGCAGGGGACATTACAATCAGCCCCAGCATTTT
TRBD2 | NA | TRBJ2-1 | TRBV9 | CASSVTSELEQFF | TGTGCCAGCAGCGTGACTAGCGAGCTTGAGCAGTTCTTC
NA | NA | TRBJ2-7 | TRBV27 | CASSFFSGPYEQYF | TGTGCCAGCAGTTTTTTTTCAGGTCCCTACGAGCAGTACTTC
NA | once | TRBJ2-7 | TRBV27 | CASSPDGTVGLASYEQYF | TGTGCCAGCAGTCCGGACGGGACAGTGGGACTCGCCTCCTACGAGCAGTACTTC
NA | NA | TRBJ1-1 | TRBV5-4 | CASSRGRGWDTEAFF | TGTGCCAGCAGCCGAGGGAGGGGTTGGGACACTGAAGCTTTCTTT
NA | NA | TRBJ2-3 | TRBV9 | CASSAPNTDTQYF | TGTGCCAGCAGCGCCCCTAACACAGATACGCAGTATTTT
TRBD1 | NA | TRBJ2-7 | TRBV5-1 | CASTPQGALEYEQYF | TGCGCCAGCACACCTCAGGGGGCGCTGGAGTACGAGCAGTACTTC
TRBD1 | few | TRBJ2-5 | TRBV7-3 | CASSPGDRGLEAQYF | TGTGCCAGCAGCCCCGGGGACAGGGGCTTGGAGGCCCAGTACTTC
NA | NA | TRBJ1-2 | TRBV28 | CASRGVNYGYTF | TGTGCCAGTCGGGGGGTTAACTATGGCTACACCTTC
TRBD2 | NA | TRBJ2-5 | TRBV27 | CASSFLGLAGVLRETQYF | TGTGCCAGCAGTTTCCTGGGACTAGCGGGAGTTTTAAGGGAGACCCAGTACTTC
NA | NA | TRBJ1-2 | TRBV28 | CAINAGVNPAGYTF | TGTGCCATCAACGCCGGGGTGAATCCGGCTGGCTACACCTTC
TRBD1 | NA | TRBJ1-5 | TRBV2 | CASSWGQGFNQPQHF | TGTGCCAGCAGTTGGGGACAGGGTTTTAATCAGCCCCAGCATTTT
NA | NA | TRBJ2-7 | TRBV10-2 | CASSAGTDTYEQYF | TGCGCCAGCAGCGCCGGGACTGATACCTACGAGCAGTACTTC
NA | NA | TRBJ1-2 | TRBV18 | CASSGELNYGYTF | TGTGCCAGCTCAGGAGAATTAAACTATGGCTACACCTTC
NA | NA | TRBJ2-7 | TRBV30 | CAWSVESDEQYF | TGTGCCTGGAGTGTAGAGTCGGACGAGCAGTACTTC
NA | NA | TRBJ1-3 | TRBV5-6 | CASSFSGAGNTIYF | TGTGCCAGCAGCTTTTCAGGGGCTGGAAACACCATATATTTT
NA | NA | TRBJ2-1 | TRBV4-1 | CASSQGFGDLYNEQFF | TGCGCCAGCAGCCAAGGTTTCGGGGACTTATACAATGAGCAGTTCTTC
NA | NA | TRBJ1-2 | TRBV28 | CATRSRGNYGYTF | TGTGCCACCCGTTCTAGGGGGAATTATGGCTACACCTTC
NA | NA | TRBJ2-7 | TRBV10-3 | CAISGGEGIYEQYF | TGTGCCATCAGTGGGGGGGAAGGCATTTACGAGCAGTACTTC
TRBD2 | NA | TRBJ2-3 | TRBV30 | CAWLTSGLSTDTQYF | TGTGCCTGGTTGACTAGCGGGCTTAGCACAGATACGCAGTATTTT
TRBD2 | NA | TRBJ2-7 | TRBV6-1 | CASRKRLAGDLEQYF | TGTGCCAGCAGGAAGCGACTAGCGGGAGATCTCGAGCAGTACTTC
NA | NA | TRBJ2-1 | TRBV27 | CASFPWRGSYNEQFF | TGTGCCAGCTTCCCCTGGAGAGGGTCCTACAATGAGCAGTTCTTC
TRBD1 | NA | TRBJ1-2 | TRBV27 | CASSFGTGYGYTF | TGTGCCAGCAGTTTTGGGACAGGCTATGGCTACACCTTC